This TCR beta chain came from a study of human T cells and chemical hapten exposure. Study-level information: Throughout a study of roughly 24 weeks, patients underwent weekly scalp administration of diphenylcyclopropenone doses.

TCRdb reprocessed the RACE reads via MiXCR and lists one record per CDR3 protein. The sample has 180,000 or so distinct CDR3 sequences; under 25% are singletons. Per germline, CDR1 WSHSY and CDR2 SAAADI. This CDR3 region has 13 residues. Trimming removed 8 bases at V and 0 bases at J, with 11 bases between. Described time point: patch test 3, about 24 weeks after DPC sensitization. This sample's treatment: therapeutic diphenylcyclopropenone sensitization with weekly scalp DPC. The specimen was whole blood, collected in connection with sensitization to the hapten diphenylcyclopropenone (DPC). The chain employs TRBV10-2 and TRBJ2-7, with D hard to call. This receptor was obtained from a woman aged 40 to 50 with alopecia areata. Some clones in this sample may be carry-over from other donors' samples. CDR3 in DNA: TGCGCCAGCCTTCGCCCACTCTCCTACGAGCAGTACTTC. Its protein is CASLRPLSYEQYF.